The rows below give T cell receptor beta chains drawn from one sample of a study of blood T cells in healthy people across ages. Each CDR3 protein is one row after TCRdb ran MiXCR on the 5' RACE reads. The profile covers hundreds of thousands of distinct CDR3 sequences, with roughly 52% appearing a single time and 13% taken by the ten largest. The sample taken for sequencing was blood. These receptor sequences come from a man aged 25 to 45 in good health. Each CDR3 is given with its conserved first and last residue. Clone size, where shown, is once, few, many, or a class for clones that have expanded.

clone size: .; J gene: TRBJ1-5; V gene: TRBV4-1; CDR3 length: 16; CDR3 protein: CASSQEGQSRAQPQHF
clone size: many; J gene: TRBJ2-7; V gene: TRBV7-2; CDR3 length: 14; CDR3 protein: CASSPGGGSYEQYF
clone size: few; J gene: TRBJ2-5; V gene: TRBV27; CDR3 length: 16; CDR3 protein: CASSAHRGRGQETQYF
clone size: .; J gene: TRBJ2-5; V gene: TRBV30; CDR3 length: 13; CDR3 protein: CACTGLARETQYF
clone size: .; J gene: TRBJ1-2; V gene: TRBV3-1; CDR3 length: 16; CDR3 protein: CASSQGGQILNYGYTF
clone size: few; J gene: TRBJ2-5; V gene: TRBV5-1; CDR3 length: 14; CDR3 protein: CASSFEGLKETQYF
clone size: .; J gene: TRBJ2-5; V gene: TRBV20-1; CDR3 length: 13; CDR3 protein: CSANGRGQETQYF
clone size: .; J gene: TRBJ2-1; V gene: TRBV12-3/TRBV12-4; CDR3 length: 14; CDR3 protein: CASTWGDREDEQFF
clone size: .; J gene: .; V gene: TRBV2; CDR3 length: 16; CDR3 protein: CASSEWLRGAGETQYF
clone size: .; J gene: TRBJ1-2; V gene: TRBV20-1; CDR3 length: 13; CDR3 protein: CSAFMGLGYGYTF
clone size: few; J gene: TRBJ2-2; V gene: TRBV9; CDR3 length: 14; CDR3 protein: CASSVDRLTGELFF
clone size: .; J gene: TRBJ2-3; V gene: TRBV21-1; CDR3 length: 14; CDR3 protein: CASSIRPGADTQYF
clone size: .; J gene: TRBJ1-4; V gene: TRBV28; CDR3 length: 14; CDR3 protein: CASSPPVRFGKLFF
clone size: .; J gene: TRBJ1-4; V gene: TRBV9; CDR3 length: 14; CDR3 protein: CASSVSRTNEKLFF
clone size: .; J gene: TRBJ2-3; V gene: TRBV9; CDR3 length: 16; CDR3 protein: CASSVGPGTGADTQYF
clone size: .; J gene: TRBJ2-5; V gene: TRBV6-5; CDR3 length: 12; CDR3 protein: CASSSIRETQYF
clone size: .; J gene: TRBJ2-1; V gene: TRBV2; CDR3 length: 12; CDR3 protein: CASEFLYNEQFF
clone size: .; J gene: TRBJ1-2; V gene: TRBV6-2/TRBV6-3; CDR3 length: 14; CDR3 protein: CASGAGKPNYGYTF
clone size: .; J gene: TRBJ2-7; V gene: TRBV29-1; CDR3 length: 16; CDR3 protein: CSGKGLAGVRVDEQYF
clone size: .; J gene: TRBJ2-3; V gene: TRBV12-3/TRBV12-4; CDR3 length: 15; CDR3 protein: CASRLSGAGTDTQYF
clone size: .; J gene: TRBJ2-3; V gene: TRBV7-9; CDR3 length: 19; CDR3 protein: CASSLLRARDYLSPDTQYF
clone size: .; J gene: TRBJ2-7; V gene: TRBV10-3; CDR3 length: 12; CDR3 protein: CAISEDNPEQYF
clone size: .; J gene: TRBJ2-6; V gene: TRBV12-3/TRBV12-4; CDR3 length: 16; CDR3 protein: CASGLASIAGANVLTF
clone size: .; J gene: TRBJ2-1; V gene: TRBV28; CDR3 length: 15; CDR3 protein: CASSPPSGQGNEQFF
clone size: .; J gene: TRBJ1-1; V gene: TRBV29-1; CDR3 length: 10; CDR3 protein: CSVEWGGPFF
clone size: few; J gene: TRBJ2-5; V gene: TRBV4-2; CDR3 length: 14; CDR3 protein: CASSQDDGAETQYF
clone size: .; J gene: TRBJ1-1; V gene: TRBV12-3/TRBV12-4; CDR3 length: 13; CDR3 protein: CAIRQAPYTGAFF
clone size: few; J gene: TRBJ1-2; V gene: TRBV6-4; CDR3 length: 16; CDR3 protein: CASSAEGAMSNYGYTF
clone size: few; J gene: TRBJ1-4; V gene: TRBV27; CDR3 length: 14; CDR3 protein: CASSLWGPNEKLFF
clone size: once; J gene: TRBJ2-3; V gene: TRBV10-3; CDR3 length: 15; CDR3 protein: CAIKDAASSTDAQYF
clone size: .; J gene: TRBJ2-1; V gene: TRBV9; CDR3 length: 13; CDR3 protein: CASSVEVPNEQFF
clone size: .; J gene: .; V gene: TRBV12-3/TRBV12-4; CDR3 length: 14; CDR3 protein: CASSPRQGSHEQYF